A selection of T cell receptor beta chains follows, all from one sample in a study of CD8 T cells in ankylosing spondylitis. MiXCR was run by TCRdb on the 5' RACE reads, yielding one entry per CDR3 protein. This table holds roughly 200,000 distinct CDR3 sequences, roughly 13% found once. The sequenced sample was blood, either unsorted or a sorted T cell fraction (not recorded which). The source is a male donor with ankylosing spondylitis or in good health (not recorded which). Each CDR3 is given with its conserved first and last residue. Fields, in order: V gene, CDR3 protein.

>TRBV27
CASNPIGSSDTQYF
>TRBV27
CASSHPTRGWTDTQYF
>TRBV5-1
CASSLAEGAHEQFF
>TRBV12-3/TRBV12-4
CASSLPPTSKNTDTQYF
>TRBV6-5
CASRDDNNEQFF
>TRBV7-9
CASSLGGLGSYNEQFF
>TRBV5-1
CASSSGQGAVGTEAFF
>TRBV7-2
CASSSRQEQFF
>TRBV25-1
CASSEYGTGRISPLHF
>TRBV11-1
CASSSRQVISYNEQFF
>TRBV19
CASSFLAGEGEQYF
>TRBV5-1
CASSRGVNQETQYF
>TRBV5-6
CASSPPGGREQYF
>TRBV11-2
CASSWGTAPYEQYF
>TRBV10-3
CATAGPGTGSNQPQHF
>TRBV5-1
CASSPDGVGAKNIQYF
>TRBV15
CATSRRGLDDEQYF
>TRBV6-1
CASSPTGVVGYTF
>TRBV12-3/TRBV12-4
CAIRSYGTQYF
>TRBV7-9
CASRGPGQGPGTEAFF
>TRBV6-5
CASSYSVLDSPLHF
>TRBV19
CASSPQGSVEQYF
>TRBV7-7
CASSLGGGVFGEQFF
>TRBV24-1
CATSDPRGDTQYF
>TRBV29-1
CSATGASYEQYF
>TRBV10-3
CAISEVLIYNEQFF
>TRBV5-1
CASSPTLTGETQYF
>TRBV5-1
CASSLAPGTYNEQYF
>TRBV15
CATSREGTVYEQYF
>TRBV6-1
CAGQGAVQETQYF
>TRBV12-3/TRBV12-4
CASSFILGELFF
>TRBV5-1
CASSRGRGVGQETQYF